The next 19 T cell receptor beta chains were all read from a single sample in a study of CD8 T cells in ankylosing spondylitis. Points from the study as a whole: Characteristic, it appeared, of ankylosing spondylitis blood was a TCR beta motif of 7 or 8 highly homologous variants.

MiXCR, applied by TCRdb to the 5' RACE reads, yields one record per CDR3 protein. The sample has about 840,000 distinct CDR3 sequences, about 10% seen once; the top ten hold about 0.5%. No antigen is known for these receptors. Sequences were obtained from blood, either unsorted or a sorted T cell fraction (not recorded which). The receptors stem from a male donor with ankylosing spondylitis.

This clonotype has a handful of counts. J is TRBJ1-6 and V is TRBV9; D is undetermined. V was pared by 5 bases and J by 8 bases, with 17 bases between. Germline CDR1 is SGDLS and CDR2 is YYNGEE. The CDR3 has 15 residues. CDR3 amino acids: CASRRTWQPDSPLHF. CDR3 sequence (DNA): TGTGCCAGCAGACGTACGTGGCAGCCAGATTCACCCCTCCACTTT.

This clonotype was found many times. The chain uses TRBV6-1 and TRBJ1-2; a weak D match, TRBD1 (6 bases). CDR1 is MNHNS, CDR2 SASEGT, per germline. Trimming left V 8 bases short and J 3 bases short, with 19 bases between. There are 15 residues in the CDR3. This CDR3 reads CASQRVGGLDYGYTF. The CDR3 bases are TGTGCCAGCCAAAGGGTCGGGGGCTTGGACTATGGCTACACCTTC.

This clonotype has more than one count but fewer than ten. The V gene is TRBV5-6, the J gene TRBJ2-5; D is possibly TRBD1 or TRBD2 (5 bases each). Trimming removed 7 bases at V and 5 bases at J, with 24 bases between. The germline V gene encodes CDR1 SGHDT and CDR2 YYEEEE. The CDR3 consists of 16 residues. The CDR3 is CASAMDGAEGRETQYF. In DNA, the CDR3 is TGTGCCAGCGCCATGGATGGGGCCGAGGGCCGGGAGACCCAGTACTTC.

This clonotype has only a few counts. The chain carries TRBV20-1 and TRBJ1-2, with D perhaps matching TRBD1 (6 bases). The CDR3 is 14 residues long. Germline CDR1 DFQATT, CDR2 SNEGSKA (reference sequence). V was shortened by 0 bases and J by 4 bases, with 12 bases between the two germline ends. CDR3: CSARDPRQAYGYTF. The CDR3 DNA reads TGCAGTGCTAGAGATCCGAGACAGGCCTATGGCTACACCTTC.

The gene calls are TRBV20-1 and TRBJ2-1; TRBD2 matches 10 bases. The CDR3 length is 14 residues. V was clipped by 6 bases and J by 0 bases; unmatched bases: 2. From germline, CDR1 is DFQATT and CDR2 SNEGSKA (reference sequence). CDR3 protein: CSAIAGGSYNEQFF. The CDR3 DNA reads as TGCAGTGCAATAGCGGGGGGCTCCTACAATGAGCAGTTCTTC.

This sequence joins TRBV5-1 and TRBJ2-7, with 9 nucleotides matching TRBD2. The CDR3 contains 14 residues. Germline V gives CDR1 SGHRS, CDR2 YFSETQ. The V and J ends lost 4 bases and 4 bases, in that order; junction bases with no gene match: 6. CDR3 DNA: TGCGCCAGCAGCCAATGGGGACTAGCTTACGAGCAGTACTTC. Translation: CASSQWGLAYEQYF.

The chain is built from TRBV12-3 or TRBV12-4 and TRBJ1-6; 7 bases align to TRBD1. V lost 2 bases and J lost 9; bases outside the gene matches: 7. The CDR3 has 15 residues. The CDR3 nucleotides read TGTGCCAGCAGTTTAACAAGGGGGCACAGTTCACCCCTCCACTTT. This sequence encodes CASSLTRGHSSPLHF.

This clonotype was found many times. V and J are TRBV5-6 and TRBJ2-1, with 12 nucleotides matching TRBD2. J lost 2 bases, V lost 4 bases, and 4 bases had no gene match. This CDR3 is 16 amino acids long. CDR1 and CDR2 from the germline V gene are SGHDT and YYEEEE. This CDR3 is CASSHLAGGTYNEQFF. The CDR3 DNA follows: TGTGCCAGCAGCCACCTAGCGGGAGGGACCTACAATGAGCAGTTCTTC.

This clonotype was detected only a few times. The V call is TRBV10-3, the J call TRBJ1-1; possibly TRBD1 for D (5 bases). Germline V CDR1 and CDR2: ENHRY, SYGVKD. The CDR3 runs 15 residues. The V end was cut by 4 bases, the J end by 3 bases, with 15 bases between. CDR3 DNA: TGTGCCATCAGTGGAGGGGTAGGAGAAGACACTGAAGCTTTCTTT. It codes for CAISGGVGEDTEAFF.

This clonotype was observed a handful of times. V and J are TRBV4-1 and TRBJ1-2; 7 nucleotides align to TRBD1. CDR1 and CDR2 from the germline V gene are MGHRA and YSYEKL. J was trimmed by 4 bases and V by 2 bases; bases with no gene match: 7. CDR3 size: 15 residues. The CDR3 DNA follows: TGCGCCAGCAGCCAACCGACAGGGTTGAGCTATGGCTACACCTTC. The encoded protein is CASSQPTGLSYGYTF.

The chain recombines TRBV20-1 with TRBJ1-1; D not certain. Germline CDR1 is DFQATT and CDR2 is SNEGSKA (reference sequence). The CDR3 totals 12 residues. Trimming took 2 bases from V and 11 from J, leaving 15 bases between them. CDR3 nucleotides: TGCAGTGCTAGATCCCATGGGAGGGCCGCTTTCTTT. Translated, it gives CSARSHGRAAFF.

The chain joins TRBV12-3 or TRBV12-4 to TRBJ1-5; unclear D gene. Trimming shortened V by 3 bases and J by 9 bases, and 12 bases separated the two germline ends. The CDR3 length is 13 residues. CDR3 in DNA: TGTGCCAGCAGTTTCGGCGGGCGAGGGCCCCAGCATTTT. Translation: CASSFGGRGPQHF.

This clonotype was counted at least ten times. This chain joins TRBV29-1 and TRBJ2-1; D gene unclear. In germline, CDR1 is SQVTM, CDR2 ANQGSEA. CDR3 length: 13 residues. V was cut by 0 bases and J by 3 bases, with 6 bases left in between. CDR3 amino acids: CSVEDPGYNEQFF. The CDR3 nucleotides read TGCAGCGTTGAAGATCCCGGCTACAATGAGCAGTTCTTC.

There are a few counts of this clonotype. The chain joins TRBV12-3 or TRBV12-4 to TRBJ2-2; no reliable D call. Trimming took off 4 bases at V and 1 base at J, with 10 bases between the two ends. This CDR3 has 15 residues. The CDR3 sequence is CASSSGYRNTGELFF. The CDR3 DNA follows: TGTGCCAGCAGTTCCGGGTACAGGAACACCGGGGAGCTGTTTTTT.

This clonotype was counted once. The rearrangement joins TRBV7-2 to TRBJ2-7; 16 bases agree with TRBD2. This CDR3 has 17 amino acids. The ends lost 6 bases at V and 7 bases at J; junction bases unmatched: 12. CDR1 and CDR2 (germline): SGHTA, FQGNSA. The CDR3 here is CASSLRGLAGGPGEQYF. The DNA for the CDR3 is TGTGCCAGCAGTTTAAGGGGACTAGCGGGAGGGCCGGGGGAGCAGTACTTC.

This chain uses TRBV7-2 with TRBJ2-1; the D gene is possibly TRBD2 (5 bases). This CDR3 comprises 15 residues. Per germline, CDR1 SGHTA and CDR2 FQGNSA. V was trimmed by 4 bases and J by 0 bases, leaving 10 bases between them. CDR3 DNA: TGTGCCAGCAGCTCCCCGGGGAGCTCCTACAATGAGCAGTTCTTC. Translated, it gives CASSSPGSSYNEQFF.

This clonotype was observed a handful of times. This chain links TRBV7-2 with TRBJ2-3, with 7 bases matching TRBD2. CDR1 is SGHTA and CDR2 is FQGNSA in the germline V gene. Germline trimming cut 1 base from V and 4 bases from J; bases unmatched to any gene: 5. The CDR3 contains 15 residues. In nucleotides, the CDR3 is TGTGCCAGCAGCTTAGGGCTAGCGGAGTCAGATACGCAGTATTTT. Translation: CASSLGLAESDTQYF.

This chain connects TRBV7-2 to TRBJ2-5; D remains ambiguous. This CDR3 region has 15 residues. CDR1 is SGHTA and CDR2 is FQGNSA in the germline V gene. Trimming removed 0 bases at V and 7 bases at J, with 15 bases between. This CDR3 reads CASSLASTPSGTQYF. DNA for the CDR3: TGTGCCAGCAGCTTAGCGAGCACTCCCTCAGGGACCCAGTACTTC.

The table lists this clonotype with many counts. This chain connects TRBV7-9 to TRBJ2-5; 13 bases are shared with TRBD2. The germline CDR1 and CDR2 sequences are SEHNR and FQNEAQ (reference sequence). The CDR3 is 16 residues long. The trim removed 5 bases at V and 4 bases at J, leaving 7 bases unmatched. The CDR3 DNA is TGTGCCAGCAGCCTCAGGGGACTAGCGGGAAGAGAGACCCAGTACTTC. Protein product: CASSLRGLAGRETQYF.